A single sample gave rise to the 2 T cell receptor beta chains below, sequenced in a study of tumor and adjacent non-tumor tissue in lung cancer. A modified ARM-PCR protocol with three rounds of nested PCR amplified TCRbeta. TCRdb re-called the multiplex PCR reads through MiXCR, storing one row per CDR3 protein. The sample has roughly 81,000 distinct CDR3 sequences, roughly 62% seen once. The template was RNA from unsorted bulk tissue. Sequencing used lung tumor tissue. Receptors were obtained from a man between 65 and 79 years old with non-small cell lung cancer.

This chain links TRBV29-1 with TRBJ2-3; 12 positions match TRBD2. The CDR3 extends over 19 amino acids. The junction had 20 bases not matched to a gene; V was cut back by 7 bases and J by 3 bases. Germline CDR1 SQVTM, CDR2 ANQGSEA. The CDR3 spells CSGRLRSSGRGWVTDTQYF. The CDR3, as DNA: TGCAGCGGCCGTCTGAGGTCTAGCGGGAGGGGTTGGGTAACAGATACGCAGTATTTT.

This clonotype showed up many times. The rearrangement joins TRBV2 to TRBJ1-5; TRBD1 aligns across 7 bases. The CDR3 loop spans 15 amino acids. V lost 5 bases to trimming and J lost 1 base; unmatched junction nucleotides: 5. Germline CDR1 and CDR2: SNHLY and FYNNEI. The CDR3 reads CASSNRGPSNQPQHF. The CDR3 coding sequence is TGTGCCAGCAGTAACAGGGGACCAAGCAATCAGCCCCAGCATTTT.